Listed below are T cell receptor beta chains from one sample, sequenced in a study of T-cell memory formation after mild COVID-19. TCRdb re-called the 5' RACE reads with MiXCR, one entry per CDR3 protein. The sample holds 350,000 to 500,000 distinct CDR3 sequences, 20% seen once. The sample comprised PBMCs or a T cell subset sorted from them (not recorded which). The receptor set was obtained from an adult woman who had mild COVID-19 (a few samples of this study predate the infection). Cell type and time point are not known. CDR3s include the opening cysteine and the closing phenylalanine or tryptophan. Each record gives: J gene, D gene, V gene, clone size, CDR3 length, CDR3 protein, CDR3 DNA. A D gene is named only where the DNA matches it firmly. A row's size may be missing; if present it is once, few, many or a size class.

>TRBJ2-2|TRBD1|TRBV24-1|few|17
CATSDPPGTGNAGELFF
TGTGCCACCAGTGATCCTCCCGGGACAGGGAACGCCGGGGAGCTGTTTTTT
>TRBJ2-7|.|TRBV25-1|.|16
CASSKGSGTLSYEQYF
TGTGCCAGCAGTAAAGGATCTGGGACGCTGTCCTACGAGCAGTACTTC
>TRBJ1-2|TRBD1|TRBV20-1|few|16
CSATGGDRALLYGYTF
TGCAGTGCCACCGGGGGGGACAGGGCGCTCCTCTATGGCTACACCTTC
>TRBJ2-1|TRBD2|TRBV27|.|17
CASSLAKSSGRAGEQFF
TGTGCCAGCAGTTTAGCGAAATCTAGCGGGAGGGCAGGGGAGCAGTTCTTC
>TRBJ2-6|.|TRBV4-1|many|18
CASSQGSRRIAGANVLTF
TGCGCCAGCAGCCAAGGTTCTAGGAGAATCGCTGGGGCCAACGTCCTGACTTTC
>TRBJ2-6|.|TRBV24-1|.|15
CATSEPSSGANVLTF
TGTGCCACCAGTGAGCCTAGCTCTGGGGCCAACGTCCTGACTTTC
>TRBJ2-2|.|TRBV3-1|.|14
CASKLMENTGELFF
TGTGCCAGCAAACTCATGGAGAACACCGGGGAGCTGTTTTTT
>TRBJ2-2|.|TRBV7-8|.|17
CASSLGGPRTFTGELFF
TGTGCCAGCAGCTTAGGTGGGCCGCGAACGTTCACCGGGGAGCTGTTTTTT
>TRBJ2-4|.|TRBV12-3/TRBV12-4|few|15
CAIRGGGFAKNIQYF
TGTGCCATCCGTGGGGGAGGTTTTGCCAAAAACATTCAGTACTTC
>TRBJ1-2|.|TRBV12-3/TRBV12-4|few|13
CASSPTGYYGYTF
TGTGCCAGCAGTCCGACAGGTTACTATGGCTACACCTTC
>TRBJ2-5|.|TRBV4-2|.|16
CASSPAPNGGKETQYF
TGTGCCAGCAGCCCCGCTCCAAACGGCGGCAAAGAGACCCAGTACTTC
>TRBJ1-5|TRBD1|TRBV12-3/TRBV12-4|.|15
CASSLGQSRNQPQHF
TGTGCCAGCAGTTTGGGACAGTCGCGGAATCAGCCCCAGCATTTT
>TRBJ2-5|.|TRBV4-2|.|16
CASSPLGEGAQETQYF
TGTGCCAGCAGCCCCCTAGGGGAGGGGGCGCAGGAGACCCAGTACTTC
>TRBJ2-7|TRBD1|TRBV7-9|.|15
CASSLPTTGNYEQYF
TGTGCCAGCAGCTTACCGACGACAGGGAACTACGAGCAGTACTTC
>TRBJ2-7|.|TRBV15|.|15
CATSRGGTRSYEQYF
TGTGCCACCAGCAGAGGCGGGACCCGCTCCTACGAGCAGTACTTC
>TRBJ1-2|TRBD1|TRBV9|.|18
CASSGAPGTDTSLYGYTF
TGTGCCAGCAGCGGAGCACCCGGGACAGATACTTCTTTGTACGGCTACACCTTC
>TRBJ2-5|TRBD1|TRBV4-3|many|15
CASSLTGGGPETQYF
TGCGCCAGCAGCCTGACAGGGGGCGGTCCGGAGACCCAGTACTTC
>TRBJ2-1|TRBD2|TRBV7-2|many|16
CASSLTRLAGLNEQFF
TGTGCCAGCAGCTTAACCCGACTAGCGGGGTTAAATGAGCAGTTCTTC
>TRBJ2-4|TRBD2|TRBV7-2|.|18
CASSSPFLAGGPGNIQYF
TGTGCCAGCAGCTCACCTTTTTTAGCGGGAGGGCCCGGGAACATTCAGTACTTC
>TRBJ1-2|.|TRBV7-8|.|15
CASSLERGANYGYTF
TGTGCCAGCAGCTTAGAGAGGGGAGCTAACTATGGCTACACCTTC
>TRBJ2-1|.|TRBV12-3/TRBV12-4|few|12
CASSPSWNEQFF
TGTGCCAGCAGTCCAAGTTGGAATGAGCAGTTCTTC
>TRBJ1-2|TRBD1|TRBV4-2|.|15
CASSQGDRSLYGYTF
TGTGCCAGCAGCCAGGGGGACAGGAGCCTCTATGGCTACACCTTC
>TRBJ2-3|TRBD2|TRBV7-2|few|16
CASSLRPSGSADTQYF
TGTGCCAGCAGCTTAAGGCCTAGCGGGAGCGCAGATACGCAGTATTTT
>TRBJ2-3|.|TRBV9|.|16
CASSKTVTSGTDTQYF
TGTGCCAGCAGCAAGACTGTCACTTCGGGCACAGATACGCAGTATTTT
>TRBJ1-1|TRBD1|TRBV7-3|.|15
CASSPTGRGSAEAFF
TGTGCCAGCAGCCCTACGGGCAGGGGGAGTGCTGAAGCTTTCTTT
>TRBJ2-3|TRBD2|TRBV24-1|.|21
CATSDLHPQGGLAGETDTQYF
TGTGCCACCAGTGATTTGCACCCCCAGGGGGGACTAGCGGGAGAAACAGATACGCAGTATTTT
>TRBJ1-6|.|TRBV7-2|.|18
CASSLGGDGNYYNSPLHF
TGTGCCAGCAGCTTAGGTGGGGACGGAAATTACTATAATTCACCCCTCCACTTT
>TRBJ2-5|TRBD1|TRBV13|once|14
CASSSPTGEETQYF
TGTGCCAGCAGCTCTCCGACAGGGGAGGAGACCCAGTACTTC